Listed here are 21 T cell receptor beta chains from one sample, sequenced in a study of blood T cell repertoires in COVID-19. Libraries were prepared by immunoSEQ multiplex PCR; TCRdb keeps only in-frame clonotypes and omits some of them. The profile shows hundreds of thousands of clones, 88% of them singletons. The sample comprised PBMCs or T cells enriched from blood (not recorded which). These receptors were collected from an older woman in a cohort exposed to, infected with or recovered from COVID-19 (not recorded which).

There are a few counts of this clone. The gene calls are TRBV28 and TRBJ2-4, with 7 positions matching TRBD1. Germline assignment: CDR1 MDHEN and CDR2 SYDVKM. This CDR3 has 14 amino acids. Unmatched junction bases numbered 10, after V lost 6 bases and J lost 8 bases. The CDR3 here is CASSLRQGRDIQYF. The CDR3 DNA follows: TGTGCCAGCAGCCTCCGACAGGGAAGGGACATTCAGTACTTC.

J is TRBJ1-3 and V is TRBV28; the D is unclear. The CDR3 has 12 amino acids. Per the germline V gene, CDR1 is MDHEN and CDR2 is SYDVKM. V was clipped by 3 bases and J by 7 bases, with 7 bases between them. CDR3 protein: CASSFLSNTIYF. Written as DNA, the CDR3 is TGTGCCAGCAGTTTCCTATCGAACACCATATATTTT.

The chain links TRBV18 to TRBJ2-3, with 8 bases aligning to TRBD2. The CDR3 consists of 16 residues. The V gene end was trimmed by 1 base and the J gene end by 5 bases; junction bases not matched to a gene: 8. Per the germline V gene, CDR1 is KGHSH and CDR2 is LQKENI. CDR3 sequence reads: CASSPLGTSKRDTQYF. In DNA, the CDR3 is TGTGCCAGCTCACCACTTGGGACTAGTAAACGAGATACGCAGTATTTT.

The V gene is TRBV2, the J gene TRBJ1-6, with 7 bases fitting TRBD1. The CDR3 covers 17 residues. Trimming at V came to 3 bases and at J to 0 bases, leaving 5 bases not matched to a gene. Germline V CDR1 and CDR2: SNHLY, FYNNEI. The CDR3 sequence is CASSEGQRSSYNSPLHF. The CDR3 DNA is TGTGCCAGCAGTGAGGGACAGAGGAGCTCCTATAATTCACCCCTCCACTTT.

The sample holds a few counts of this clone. The chain's CDR3 is CASSHDRPSYEQYF. The CDR3 DNA follows: TGTGCCAGCAGCCATGACAGGCCTTCCTACGAGCAGTACTTC. V gene TRBV7-9 combines with J gene TRBJ2-7, with D tentatively TRBD1 (6 bases). This CDR3 is 14 amino acids long. Trimming took 5 bases from V and 1 from J, leaving 12 bases between them. Germline V gives CDR1 SEHNR, CDR2 FQNEAQ (reference sequence).

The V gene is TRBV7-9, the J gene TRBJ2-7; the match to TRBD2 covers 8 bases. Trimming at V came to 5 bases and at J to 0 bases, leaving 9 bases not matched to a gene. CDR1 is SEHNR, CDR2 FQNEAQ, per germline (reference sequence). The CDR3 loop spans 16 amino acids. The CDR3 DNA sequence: TGTGCCAGCAGCCACAATGGAGCGGGGGACTCCTACGAGCAGTACTTC. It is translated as CASSHNGAGDSYEQYF.

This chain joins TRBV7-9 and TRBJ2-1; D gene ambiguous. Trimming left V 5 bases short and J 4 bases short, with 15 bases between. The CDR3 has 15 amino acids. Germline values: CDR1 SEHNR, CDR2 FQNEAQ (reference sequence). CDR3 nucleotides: TGTGCCAGCAGCCTCGCCCTACCTATTTACAATGAGCAGTTCTTC. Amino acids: CASSLALPIYNEQFF.

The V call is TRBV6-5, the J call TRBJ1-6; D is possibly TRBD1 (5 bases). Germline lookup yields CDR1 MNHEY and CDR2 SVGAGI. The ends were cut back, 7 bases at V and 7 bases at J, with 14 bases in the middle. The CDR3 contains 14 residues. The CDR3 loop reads CASTPKSGNSPLHF. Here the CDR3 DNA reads TGTGCCAGCACCCCAAAGTCAGGGAATTCACCCCTCCACTTT.

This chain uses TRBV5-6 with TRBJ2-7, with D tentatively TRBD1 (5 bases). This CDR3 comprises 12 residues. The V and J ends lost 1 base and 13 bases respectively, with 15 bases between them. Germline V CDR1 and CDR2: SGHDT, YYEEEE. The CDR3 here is CASSLPQGLPYF. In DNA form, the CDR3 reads TGTGCCAGCAGCTTGCCCCAGGGTTTACCATACTTC.

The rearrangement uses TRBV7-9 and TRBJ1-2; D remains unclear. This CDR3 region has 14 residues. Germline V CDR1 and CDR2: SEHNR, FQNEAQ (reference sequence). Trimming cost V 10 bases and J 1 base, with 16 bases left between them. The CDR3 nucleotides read TGTGCCATAGCCCTGGGTGCCTTTAACTATGGCTACACCTTC. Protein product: CAIALGAFNYGYTF. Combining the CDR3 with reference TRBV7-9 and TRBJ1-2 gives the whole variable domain DTGVSQNPRHKITKRGQNVTFRCDPISEHNRLYWYRQTLGQGPEFLTYFQNEAQLEKSRLLSDRFSAERPKGSFSTLEIQRTEQGDSAMYLCAIALGAFNYGYTFGSGTRLTVV.

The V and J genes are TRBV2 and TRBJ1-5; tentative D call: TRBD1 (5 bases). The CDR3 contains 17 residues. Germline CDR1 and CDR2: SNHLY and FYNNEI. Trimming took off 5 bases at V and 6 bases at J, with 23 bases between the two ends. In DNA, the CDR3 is TGTGCCAGCAGTCGATTACTTCCGGGGGACGGGGTTCAGCCCCAGCATTTT. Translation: CASSRLLPGDGVQPQHF.

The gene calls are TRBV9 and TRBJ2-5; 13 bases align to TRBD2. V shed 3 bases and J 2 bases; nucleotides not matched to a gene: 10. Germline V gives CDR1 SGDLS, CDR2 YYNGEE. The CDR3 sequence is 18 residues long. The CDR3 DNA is TGTGCCAGCAGCGCGAGGACTAGCGGGAGATCCTCACAAGAGACCCAGTACTTC. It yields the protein CASSARTSGRSSQETQYF.

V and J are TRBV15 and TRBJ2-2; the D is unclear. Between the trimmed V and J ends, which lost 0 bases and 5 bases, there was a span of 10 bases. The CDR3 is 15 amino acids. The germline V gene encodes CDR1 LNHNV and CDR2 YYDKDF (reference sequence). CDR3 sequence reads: CATSRDGAWTGELFF. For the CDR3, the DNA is TGTGCCACCAGCAGAGACGGAGCATGGACCGGGGAGCTGTTTTTT.

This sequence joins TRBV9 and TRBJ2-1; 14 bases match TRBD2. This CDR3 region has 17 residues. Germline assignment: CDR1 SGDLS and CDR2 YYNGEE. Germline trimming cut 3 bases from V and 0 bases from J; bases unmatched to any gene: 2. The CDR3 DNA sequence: TGTGCCAGCAGCGGGACTAGCGGGAGGAGCTCCTACAATGAGCAGTTCTTC. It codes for CASSGTSGRSSYNEQFF.

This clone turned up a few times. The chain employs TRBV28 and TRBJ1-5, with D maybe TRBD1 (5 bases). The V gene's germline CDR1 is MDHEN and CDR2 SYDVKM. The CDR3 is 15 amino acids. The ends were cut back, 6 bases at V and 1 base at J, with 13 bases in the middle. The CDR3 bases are TGTGCCAGCAGAGCCCAGGGAAGGAGCAATCAGCCCCAGCATTTT. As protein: CASRAQGRSNQPQHF.

As DNA, the CDR3 is TGCGCCAGCAGCTCCAGGGACACTGAAGCTTTCTTT. It encodes CASSSRDTEAFF. This chain links TRBV4-1 with TRBJ1-1; tentatively, D is TRBD1 (5 bases). V dropped 5 bases and J dropped 3 bases, with 7 bases sitting between them. Germline CDR1 MGHRA, CDR2 YSYEKL. The CDR3 totals 12 residues.

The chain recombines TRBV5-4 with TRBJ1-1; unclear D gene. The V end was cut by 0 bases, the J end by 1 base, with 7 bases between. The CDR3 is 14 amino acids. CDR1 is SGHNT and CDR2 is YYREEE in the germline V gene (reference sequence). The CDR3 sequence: CASSLDRQNTEAFF. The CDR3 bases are TGTGCCAGCAGCTTGGACAGACAGAACACTGAAGCTTTCTTT. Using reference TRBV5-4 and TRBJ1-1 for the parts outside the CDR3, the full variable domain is ETGVTQSPTHLIKTRGQQVTLRCSSQSGHNTVSWYQQALGQGPQFIFQYYREEENGRGNFPPRFSGLQFPNYSSELNVNALELDDSALYLCASSLDRQNTEAFFGQGTRLTVV.

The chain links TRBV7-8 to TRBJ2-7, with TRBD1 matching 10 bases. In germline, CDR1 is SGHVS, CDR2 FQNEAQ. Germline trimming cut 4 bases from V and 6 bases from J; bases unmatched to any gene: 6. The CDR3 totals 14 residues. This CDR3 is CASSSYGQGGEQYF. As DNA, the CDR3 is TGTGCCAGCAGCTCCTATGGACAGGGGGGCGAGCAGTACTTC.

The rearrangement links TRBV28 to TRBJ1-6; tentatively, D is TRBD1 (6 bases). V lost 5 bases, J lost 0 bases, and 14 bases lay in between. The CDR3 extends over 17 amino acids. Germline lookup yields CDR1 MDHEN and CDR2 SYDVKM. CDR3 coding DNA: TGTGCCAGCAGTGGGGGCGTGGGAAGCTCCTATAATTCACCCCTCCACTTT. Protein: CASSGGVGSSYNSPLHF.

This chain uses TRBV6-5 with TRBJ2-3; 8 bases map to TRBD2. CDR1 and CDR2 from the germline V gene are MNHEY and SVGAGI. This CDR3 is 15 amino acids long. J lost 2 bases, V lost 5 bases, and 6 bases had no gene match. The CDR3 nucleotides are TGTGCCAGCAGTACTATAGCGGGAAACACAGATACGCAGTATTTT. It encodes CASSTIAGNTDTQYF.

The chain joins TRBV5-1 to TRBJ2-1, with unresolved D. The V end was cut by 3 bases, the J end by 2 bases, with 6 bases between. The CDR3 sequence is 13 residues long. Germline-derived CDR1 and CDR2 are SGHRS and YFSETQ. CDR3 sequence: CASSSPAYNEQFF. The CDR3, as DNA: TGCGCCAGCAGCTCCCCGGCCTACAATGAGCAGTTCTTC.